The text below deals with one TCR beta chain. The antigen is unknown. As defined, naive CD8 cells were CD45RO-negative and positively selected for CCR7, with terminally differentiated effector memory CD45RA+ cells excluded. These data belong to a study of shared clonotypes between healthy human individuals. Findings and limits, study-wide: It was only blood that was sampled, and tissue repertoires likely differ.

Methods used by the authors: With immunoSEQ giving junction-only sequences and no quality scores, filtering differed. Data came from immunoSEQ multiplex PCR; TCRdb stores just in-frame clones and leaves some out. For V, J and clone size, that table is used; D and trimming come from the DNA. This table has fewer than 850,000 clones, approximately 97% appearing once. Trimming pared 4 bases from V and 3 bases from J, leaving 20 bases between. The CDR3 is made up of 17 amino acids. Germline V CDR1 and CDR2: SGHTA, FQGNSA. The sample taken for sequencing was naive CD8+ T cells sorted from blood. The J gene is TRBJ2-3, the V gene TRBV7-2; unclear D gene. The TCR comes from a man younger than 40 in good health. The CDR3 sequence is CASSSDLVGIATDTQYF. The CDR3 DNA sequence: TGTGCCAGCAGCTCTGACCTTGTGGGAATAGCTACAGATACGCAGTATTTT.